The 24 T cell receptor beta chains below come from one sample, sequenced in a study of blood T cell repertoires in COVID-19. Assay used: immunoSEQ multiplex PCR; TCRdb lists only in-frame clones, some missing. The sample consists of around 170,000 clones, under 85% of them appearing once. Sequenced material: peripheral blood. The receptor set was obtained from a woman between 35 and 50 years old with acute or convalescent COVID-19.

This chain connects TRBV4-1 to TRBJ1-2, with TRBD1 matching over 7 bases. The CDR3 is made up of 13 amino acids. Germline CDR1 reads MGHRA; CDR2 reads YSYEKL. The V and J ends lost 4 bases and 8 bases, in that order; junction bases with no gene match: 7. This CDR3 reads CASSLTGPGGYTF. CDR3 nucleotides: TGCGCCAGCAGCCTGACAGGGCCCGGCGGCTACACCTTC.

J is TRBJ2-3 and V is TRBV4-2; D not resolved. The CDR3 totals 15 residues. V was clipped by 0 bases and J by 11 bases, with 18 bases between them. Germline V gene lookup returns CDR1 LGHNA and CDR2 YNFKEQ. CDR3 nucleotide sequence: TGTGCCAGCAGCCAAGATCTTAGCCTGTTGGGTGGGCAGTATTTT. It is translated as CASSQDLSLLGGQYF.

The rearrangement uses TRBV27 and TRBJ1-1; D is ambiguous. Between the trimmed V and J ends, which lost 3 bases and 3 bases, there was a span of 8 bases. This CDR3 has 13 amino acids. Germline lookup yields CDR1 MNHEY and CDR2 SMNVEV (reference sequence). CDR3 sequence (DNA): TGTGCCAGCAGTTTTGGCAGTTACACTGAAGCTTTCTTT. Residues: CASSFGSYTEAFF.

V gene TRBV6-5 combines with J gene TRBJ2-7; perhaps TRBD1 as D (5 bases). The length of the CDR3 is 14 residues. Trimming shortened V by 2 bases and J by 3 bases, and 11 bases separated the two germline ends. Per germline, CDR1 MNHEY and CDR2 SVGAGI. The CDR3 DNA reads as TGTGCCAGCAGTTACACAGGACACCTCTACGAGCAGTACTTC. Amino acids: CASSYTGHLYEQYF.

The rearrangement links TRBV3-1 (or the pseudogene TRBV3-2) to TRBJ1-2; 8 nucleotides match TRBD1. V lost 0 bases, J lost 7 bases, and 4 bases stayed unmatched. CDR1 is LGHDT, CDR2 YNNKEL, per germline (reference sequence). This CDR3 comprises 14 residues. The CDR3 nucleotides read TGTGCCAGCAGCCAAGATGGACAGGGTTTTGGCTACACCTTC. Its protein is CASSQDGQGFGYTF.

The chain is built from TRBV7-9 and TRBJ2-1, with TRBD1 identical over 11 bases. This CDR3 region has 14 residues. Losses at the gene ends were 10 bases for V and 11 bases for J; bases not matched to a gene: 13. CDR1 SEHNR and CDR2 FQNEAQ come from the germline V gene (reference sequence). CDR3 loop: CATPGTGGPFQQFF. In nucleotides, the CDR3 is TGTGCCACCCCAGGGACAGGGGGTCCCTTCCAGCAGTTCTTC.

This clone was recorded once. The chain is built from TRBV10-3 and TRBJ2-3; 7 bases agree with TRBD2. V lost 8 bases, J lost 5 bases, and 7 bases stayed unmatched. Per germline, CDR1 ENHRY and CDR2 SYGVKD. The CDR3 extends over 13 amino acids. In DNA form, the CDR3 reads TGTGCCATCTCCCCGACGGGGGGAGATACGCAGTATTTT. It specifies CAISPTGGDTQYF.

J is TRBJ2-5 and V is TRBV9; TRBD1 might be the D (7 bases). The CDR3 is 16 residues long. Trimming took 1 base from V and 2 from J, leaving 15 bases between them. Germline V gene lookup returns CDR1 SGDLS and CDR2 YYNGEE. CDR3 sequence (DNA): TGTGCCAGCAGCGTACAGGGGGGACAGATTCAAGAGACCCAGTACTTC. It is translated as CASSVQGGQIQETQYF.

V is TRBV7-9 and J is TRBJ2-6; tentatively, D is TRBD1 (6 bases). V was shortened by 4 bases and J by 2 bases, with 12 bases between the two germline ends. This CDR3 is 16 amino acids long. The germline V gene has CDR1 SEHNR and CDR2 FQNEAQ (reference sequence). CDR3 amino acids: CASSSFQGPGANVLTF. The DNA of the CDR3 is TGTGCCAGCAGCTCATTTCAGGGGCCTGGGGCCAACGTCCTGACTTTC. Variable domain in full (rest from reference TRBV7-9 and TRBJ2-6): DTGVSQNPRHKITKRGQNVTFRCDPISEHNRLYWYRQTLGQGPEFLTYFQNEAQLEKSRLLSDRFSAERPKGSFSTLEIQRTEQGDSAMYLCASSSFQGPGANVLTFGAGSRLTVL.

The J gene is TRBJ2-7, the V gene TRBV5-1; 11 bases align to TRBD2. CDR3 size: 16 residues. Looked up from germline, CDR1 is SGHRS and CDR2 is YFSETQ. The ends lost 4 bases at V and 7 bases at J; junction bases unmatched: 13. This CDR3 reads CASSIQTSGALGEQYF. Written as DNA, the CDR3 is TGCGCCAGCAGCATACAGACTAGCGGGGCCCTAGGGGAGCAGTACTTC.

V gene TRBV5-1 combines with J gene TRBJ2-1; tentative D call: TRBD2 (6 bases). Between the trimmed V and J ends, which lost 0 bases and 5 bases, there was a span of 12 bases. This CDR3 region has 15 residues. Per the germline V gene, CDR1 is SGHRS and CDR2 is YFSETQ. This CDR3 is CASSLESGRDNEQFF. CDR3 sequence (DNA): TGCGCCAGCAGCTTGGAGAGCGGGCGAGACAATGAGCAGTTCTTC.

V gene TRBV27 combines with J gene TRBJ1-2; no definite D call. Trimming took off 6 bases at V and 4 bases at J, with 12 bases between the two ends. The CDR3 covers 13 residues. Germline loops: CDR1 MNHEY, CDR2 SMNVEV (reference sequence). The CDR3 DNA follows: TGTGCCAGCAGCCTAGCGACGGGCTATGGCTACACCTTC. This sequence encodes CASSLATGYGYTF.

The V and J genes are TRBV5-1 and TRBJ2-2; D gene unclear. Deletions cut 4 bases from V and 7 bases from J, with 11 bases between. The CDR3 spans 13 residues. Germline values: CDR1 SGHRS, CDR2 YFSETQ. The DNA of the CDR3 is TGCGCCAGCAGCCCCCCCAGTGGCGGGGAGCTGTTTTTT. This encodes CASSPPSGGELFF.

The chain combines TRBV6-4 with TRBJ2-3; TRBD2 matches 9 bases. With 3 bases clipped from V and 4 bases from J, the junction kept 2 bases outside the gene matches. Germline CDR1 MRHNA, CDR2 SNTAGT. This CDR3 has 14 residues. CDR3 residues: CASSEVAGADTQYF. Here the CDR3 DNA reads TGTGCCAGCAGTGAGGTAGCGGGAGCAGATACGCAGTATTTT.

The chain is built from TRBV7-2 and TRBJ2-2; tentative D call: TRBD2 (5 bases). The length of the CDR3 is 15 residues. V lost 0 bases to trimming and J lost 6 bases, with 11 bases between them. Looked up from germline, CDR1 is SGHTA and CDR2 is FQGNSA. This CDR3 reads CASSLASVAAGELFF. CDR3 coding DNA: TGTGCCAGCAGCTTAGCTAGCGTGGCGGCCGGGGAGCTGTTTTTT.

The rearrangement links TRBV30 to TRBJ2-6; perhaps TRBD2 as D (6 bases). Germline lookup yields CDR1 GTSNPN and CDR2 SVGIG (reference sequence). The V end lost 1 base, the J end lost 2 bases, and 9 bases lay between the germline ends. CDR3 size: 15 residues. The DNA of the CDR3 is TGTGCCTGGAGTGAGGGAGGAGCTGGGGCCAACGTCCTGACTTTC. Amino acids: CAWSEGGAGANVLTF.

The rearrangement uses TRBV9 and TRBJ2-1, with a tentative D call TRBD1 (6 bases). V lost 3 bases, J lost 2 bases, and 15 bases lay in between. The length of the CDR3 is 16 residues. CDR1 is SGDLS, CDR2 YYNGEE, per germline. CDR3 in amino acids: CASSGIKGVAYNEQFF. DNA of the CDR3: TGTGCCAGCAGCGGAATAAAGGGGGTCGCCTACAATGAGCAGTTCTTC.

The chain uses TRBV6-5 and TRBJ2-1; D may be TRBD1 (6 bases). The CDR3 spans 14 residues. Per the germline V gene, CDR1 is MNHEY and CDR2 is SVGAGI. With 9 bases removed from V and 2 bases from J, the gap between germline ends came to 14 bases. CDR3 residues: CASESDRTYNEQFF. Here the CDR3 DNA reads TGTGCCAGTGAATCCGACAGGACCTACAATGAGCAGTTCTTC.

This clone was seen only a few times. This rearrangement joins TRBV5-5 to TRBJ1-5; D is unclear. The length of the CDR3 is 16 residues. The V end was cut by 2 bases, the J end by 3 bases, with 15 bases between. Germline V gene lookup returns CDR1 SGHKS and CDR2 YYEKEE (reference sequence). The CDR3 here is CASSLTIGGFNQPQHF. The CDR3 DNA follows: TGTGCCAGCAGCTTAACCATAGGAGGGTTCAATCAGCCCCAGCATTTT.

The chain employs TRBV7-8 and TRBJ1-2; D may be TRBD1 (5 bases). The V end was cut by 3 bases, the J end by 2 bases, with 10 bases between. This CDR3 contains 14 residues. Germline V gene sequence: CDR1 SGHVS, CDR2 FQNEAQ. The CDR3 nucleotides read TGTGCCAGCAGCTTCGGGGGAGCCAACTATGGCTACACCTTC. Protein product: CASSFGGANYGYTF.

CDR3 sequence (DNA): TGTGCCAGCTCACCTCAGACAGGGACAGGGGCCAACGTCCTGACTTTC. This gives the protein CASSPQTGTGANVLTF. This sequence joins TRBV18 and TRBJ2-6; TRBD1 matches 7 bases. Per the germline V gene, CDR1 is KGHSH and CDR2 is LQKENI. The CDR3 extends over 16 amino acids. V dropped 3 bases and J dropped 4; count of bases not matched to a gene: 6. The complete variable domain, with remaining parts taken from reference TRBV18 and TRBJ2-6, reads NAGVMQNPRHLVRRRGQEARLRCSPMKGHSHVYWYRQLPEEGLKFMVYLQKENIIDESGMPKERFSAEFPKEGPSILRIQQVVRGDSAAYFCASSPQTGTGANVLTFGAGSRLTVL.

This sequence joins TRBV9 and TRBJ1-2; possible D gene TRBD1, 5 bases. CDR1 and CDR2 from the germline V gene are SGDLS and YYNGEE. CDR3 length equals 16 residues. V lost 3 bases to trimming and J lost 1 base, with 16 bases between them. CDR3 residues: CASSAPRDSINYGYTF. The CDR3 DNA follows: TGTGCCAGCAGCGCCCCCCGCGACAGTATTAACTATGGCTACACCTTC.

V usage is TRBV6-5 and J usage is TRBJ1-5; D call uncertain. Germline V gene data show CDR1 as MNHEY and CDR2 as SVGAGI. With 8 bases removed from V and 2 bases from J, the gap between germline ends came to 10 bases. This CDR3 contains 13 residues. The CDR3, as DNA: TGTGCCAGCGCCTCGGAGGGCAATCAGCCCCAGCATTTT. It translates to CASASEGNQPQHF.

The chain is built from TRBV7-9 and TRBJ1-4, with 8 bases aligning to TRBD1. J gave up 4 bases and V 1 base, and 8 bases lay outside the gene matches. Germline-derived CDR1 and CDR2 are SEHNR and FQNEAQ (reference sequence). CDR3 length: 17 amino acids. CDR3 residues: CASSLGQGRTLNEKLFF. DNA for the CDR3: TGTGCCAGCAGCTTAGGACAGGGGAGGACGCTTAATGAAAAACTGTTTTTT.